One and the same sample provided the 24 T cell receptor beta chains below, sequenced in a study of shared clonotypes between healthy human individuals. CD8 cells regarded as naive lacked CD45RO, were positively chosen for CCR7, and omitted terminally differentiated effector memory CD45RA+ cells. The protocol was immunoSEQ multiplex PCR, while the TCRdb copy is restricted to in-frame clones and leaves out a portion. The table records about 2.1 million clones, roughly 95% of them present only once. Sequencing was done on a sample of naive CD8+ T cells from PBMCs. The receptors were sampled from a man aged 18 to 29 in good health. Some clones in this sample may be carry-over from other donors' samples.

The gene calls are TRBV9 and TRBJ2-5; 8 bases match TRBD2. Germline CDR1 and CDR2: SGDLS and YYNGEE. This CDR3 region has 16 residues. V gave up 4 bases and J gave up 1 base; unmatched junction bases: 9. CDR3 protein: CASSPSATSVQETQYF. The CDR3 bases are TGTGCCAGCAGCCCATCCGCGACTAGCGTCCAAGAGACCCAGTACTTC.

This clone appeared a few times. This chain connects TRBV30 to TRBJ1-1; D perhaps matches TRBD1 (6 bases). The CDR3 has 17 residues. The V end was cut by 0 bases, the J end by 2 bases, with 19 bases between. Per the germline V gene, CDR1 is GTSNPN and CDR2 is SVGIG (reference sequence). CDR3 bases: TGTGCCTGGAGTGTAGGGGGGTGGCAGGAGAACAACACTGAAGCTTTCTTT. It translates to CAWSVGGWQENNTEAFF.

J is TRBJ2-1 and V is TRBV4-2; 16 nucleotides line up with TRBD2. V was clipped by 0 bases and J by 4 bases; unmatched bases: 6. Per germline, CDR1 LGHNA and CDR2 YNFKEQ. CDR3 size: 19 residues. CDR3 DNA sequence: TGTGCCAGCAGCCAAGAGGGACTAGCGGGAGGGCCTTCATACAATGAGCAGTTCTTC. It codes for CASSQEGLAGGPSYNEQFF.

This clone was picked up a small number of times. V usage is TRBV21-1 and J usage is TRBJ1-1. TRBV21-1 is shown as a pseudogene. The CDR3 is 9 amino acids. The CDR3 loop is CASRCICVF. CDR3 sequence (DNA): TGTGCCAGCAGGTGTATTTGTGTCTTT.

This clone was seen a single time. This chain links TRBV28 with TRBJ1-5; D gene uncertain. The CDR3 extends over 12 amino acids. Germline V gene lookup returns CDR1 MDHEN and CDR2 SYDVKM. The V end was cut by 6 bases, the J end by 6 bases, with 9 bases between. The CDR3 nucleotides read TGTGCCAGCAGCCAAATTCCTCAGCCCCAGCATTTT. This gives the protein CASSQIPQPQHF.

The chain has TRBV7-9 and TRBJ1-4; D gene ambiguous. Germline V CDR1 and CDR2: SEHNR, FQNEAQ (reference sequence). Trimming took off 4 bases at V and 1 base at J, with 13 bases between the two ends. This CDR3 region has 16 residues. CDR3 sequence: CASSSPLGVTNEKLFF. The CDR3 nucleotides are TGTGCCAGCAGCTCCCCATTAGGAGTAACTAATGAAAAACTGTTTTTT. Full variable domain (outside the CDR3, taken from reference TRBV7-9 and TRBJ1-4): DTGVSQNPRHKITKRGQNVTFRCDPISEHNRLYWYRQTLGQGPEFLTYFQNEAQLEKSRLLSDRFSAERPKGSFSTLEIQRTEQGDSAMYLCASSSPLGVTNEKLFFGSGTQLSVL.

The chain uses TRBV2 and TRBJ2-1; TRBD2 matches 8 bases. Trimming at V came to 4 bases and at J to 5 bases, leaving 4 bases not matched to a gene. CDR1 and CDR2 from the germline V gene are SNHLY and FYNNEI. This CDR3 comprises 14 residues. CDR3 sequence (DNA): TGTGCCAGCAGTGTTCGGGAGGGAAACAATGAGCAGTTCTTC. It codes for CASSVREGNNEQFF.

The chain is built from TRBV7-9 and TRBJ1-4; TRBD1 might be the D (5 bases). Germline V CDR1 and CDR2: SEHNR, FQNEAQ (reference sequence). This CDR3 comprises 14 residues. Trimming pared 5 bases from V and 4 bases from J, leaving 11 bases between. Here the CDR3 DNA reads TGTGCCAGCAGCCCGGGGGGGTTTAATGAAAAACTGTTTTTT. Its translation: CASSPGGFNEKLFF. The full variable domain, completed using reference TRBV7-9 and TRBJ1-4, is DTGVSQNPRHKITKRGQNVTFRCDPISEHNRLYWYRQTLGQGPEFLTYFQNEAQLEKSRLLSDRFSAERPKGSFSTLEIQRTEQGDSAMYLCASSPGGFNEKLFFGSGTQLSVL.

The chain is built from TRBV27 and TRBJ1-2, with a possible D match to TRBD1 (6 bases). V lost 2 bases and J lost 4, with 11 bases in between. The V gene's germline CDR1 is MNHEY and CDR2 SMNVEV (reference sequence). The CDR3 consists of 14 residues. CDR3 sequence: CASSLGGRGYGYTF. In nucleotides, the CDR3 is TGTGCCAGCAGTTTAGGGGGCCGGGGCTATGGCTACACCTTC.

The chain recombines TRBV27 with TRBJ2-5; D assignment may be TRBD1 or TRBD2 (5 bases each). Germline V gene data show CDR1 as MNHEY and CDR2 as SMNVEV (reference sequence). This CDR3 is 18 amino acids long. V lost 3 bases, J lost 5 bases, and 25 bases lay in between. The CDR3 reads CASSFSLFRGTPRETQYF. The CDR3 DNA sequence: TGTGCCAGCAGTTTCAGTTTGTTTCGTGGGACCCCGAGGGAGACCCAGTACTTC.

The rearrangement joins TRBV7-9 to TRBJ2-3, with unresolved D. V was pared by 4 bases and J by 4 bases, with 15 bases between. Per germline, CDR1 SEHNR and CDR2 FQNEAQ (reference sequence). CDR3 length equals 15 residues. Here the CDR3 reads CASSSREKIADTQYF. The CDR3 DNA reads as TGTGCCAGCAGCTCTCGTGAGAAGATTGCAGATACGCAGTATTTT.

V usage is TRBV9 and J usage is TRBJ2-5; 11 nucleotides match TRBD2. The CDR3 covers 17 residues. Trimming cost V 4 bases and J 1 base; bases outside gene matches: 9. In germline, CDR1 is SGDLS, CDR2 YYNGEE. CDR3 amino acids: CASSPQGGTSGQETQYF. In DNA, the CDR3 is TGTGCCAGCAGCCCCCAGGGTGGGACTAGCGGCCAAGAGACCCAGTACTTC.

The rearrangement uses TRBV27 and TRBJ2-7; D unclear. CDR1 is MNHEY and CDR2 is SMNVEV in the germline V gene (reference sequence). With 0 bases removed from V and 3 bases from J, the gap between germline ends came to 9 bases. The CDR3 length is 14 residues. Here the CDR3 reads CASSLSQTLYEQYF. The CDR3 DNA follows: TGTGCCAGCAGTTTATCGCAGACCCTCTACGAGCAGTACTTC.

The rearrangement joins TRBV7-8 to TRBJ2-1; D may be TRBD2 (5 bases). Trimming stripped 1 base from V and 0 bases from J, with 10 bases between. Germline V gene sequence: CDR1 SGHVS, CDR2 FQNEAQ. This CDR3 contains 16 residues. CDR3 sequence reads: CASSLVRESSYNEQFF. The CDR3 DNA reads as TGTGCCAGCAGCTTAGTTAGGGAGAGCTCCTACAATGAGCAGTTCTTC.

This chain connects TRBV11-3 to TRBJ2-4, with D uncertain. CDR3 length equals 19 residues. Per the germline V gene, CDR1 is SGHNT and CDR2 is YENEEA. The ends were cut back, 8 bases at V and 3 bases at J, with 29 bases in the middle. The CDR3 bases are TGTGCCAGCCCCCTTGGCGGTTACTCGGGCCTAGAGGTCAAAAACATTCAGTACTTC. This translates into CASPLGGYSGLEVKNIQYF.

This chain uses TRBV29-1 with TRBJ1-1, with 7 bases fitting TRBD1. The germline CDR1 and CDR2 sequences are SQVTM and ANQGSEA. V lost 7 bases and J lost 7; bases outside the gene matches: 6. The CDR3 sequence is 11 residues long. The CDR3 sequence is CSAGGGFEAFF. The CDR3 nucleotides read TGCAGCGCAGGGGGGGGATTTGAAGCTTTCTTT. Supplemented by reference TRBV29-1 and TRBJ1-1, the full variable domain reads SAVISQKPSRDICQRGTSLTIQCQVDSQVTMMFWYRQQPGQSLTLIATANQGSEATYESGFVIDKFPISRPNLTFSTLTVSNMSPEDSSIYLCSAGGGFEAFFGQGTRLTVV.

The J gene is TRBJ2-2, the V gene TRBV7-9; D not certain. Looked up from germline, CDR1 is SEHNR and CDR2 is FQNEAQ (reference sequence). CDR3 length equals 15 residues. V lost 4 bases to trimming and J lost 7 bases, with 16 bases between them. CDR3 sequence: CASSSGITTGGELFF. The CDR3 nucleotides read TGTGCCAGCAGCTCAGGAATCACTACCGGCGGGGAGCTGTTTTTT.

The chain links TRBV19 to TRBJ2-2, with 7 bases that match TRBD2. The CDR3 is 16 amino acids. V lost 7 bases to trimming and J lost 6 bases; unmatched junction nucleotides: 14. Germline V gene sequence: CDR1 LNHDA, CDR2 SQIVND (reference sequence). The CDR3 nucleotides read TGTGCCAGTACCAGCCTCGGGGGGTTCCCCGCCGGGGAGCTGTTTTTT. Its translation is CASTSLGGFPAGELFF.

The chain combines TRBV14 with TRBJ2-7, with TRBD1 identical over 10 bases. The CDR3 is 15 residues long. Trimming at V came to 5 bases and at J to 4 bases, leaving 8 bases not matched to a gene. In germline, CDR1 is SGHDN, CDR2 FVKESK. The CDR3 DNA is TGTGCCAGCAGCTTCGCCGACAGGGGGCCGTACGAGCAGTACTTC. Translated: CASSFADRGPYEQYF.

The chain has TRBV7-8 and TRBJ1-2, with D uncertain. Trimming took off 2 bases at V and 5 bases at J, with 9 bases between the two ends. This CDR3 has 13 residues. CDR1 SGHVS and CDR2 FQNEAQ come from the germline V gene. DNA of the CDR3: TGTGCCAGCAGCTTATTGAGGGATTATGGCTACACCTTC. Translated, it gives CASSLLRDYGYTF.

The rearrangement joins TRBV10-3 to TRBJ2-5, with 9 bases that match TRBD2. CDR3 length: 15 amino acids. The germline V gene has CDR1 ENHRY and CDR2 SYGVKD. The V and J ends lost 4 bases and 4 bases, in that order; junction bases with no gene match: 7. The CDR3 nucleotides are TGTGCCATCAGTGCGGGGCGGGAGGGCTCAGAGACCCAGTACTTC. It is translated as CAISAGREGSETQYF.

Details on this clone: The identical CDR3 is also encoded by other nucleotide sequences in the sample. This sequence joins TRBV7-6 and TRBJ2-7, with 16 bases identical to TRBD2. The CDR3 has 16 residues. Germline V gene sequence: CDR1 SGHVS, CDR2 FNYEAQ. Trimming at V came to 5 bases and at J to 1 base, leaving 2 bases not matched to a gene. CDR3 amino acids: CASSLGLAGGSYEQYF. The CDR3 DNA follows: TGTGCCAGCAGCCTGGGACTAGCGGGAGGGTCCTACGAGCAGTACTTC.

V and J are TRBV2 and TRBJ2-5; D unclear. V lost 7 bases to trimming and J lost 4 bases, with 10 bases between them. This CDR3 comprises 12 residues. The germline CDR1 and CDR2 sequences are SNHLY and FYNNEI. CDR3 in DNA: TGTGCCAGCACGCCCCCAAGAGAGACCCAGTACTTC. This codes for CASTPPRETQYF.

The V gene is TRBV5-1, the J gene TRBJ2-7; 10 bases fit TRBD2. Germline-derived CDR1 and CDR2 are SGHRS and YFSETQ. CDR3 length: 16 amino acids. After removal of 0 bases from V and 2 bases from J, the junction contained 5 bases not matched to a gene. The CDR3 coding sequence is TGCGCCAGCAGCTTGGAGACTAGCGGGTGGCCCTACGAGCAGTACTTC. This translates into CASSLETSGWPYEQYF.